This entry lists 30 T cell receptor beta chains sequenced from one sample in a study of T-cell memory formation after mild COVID-19. TCRdb reprocessed the 5' RACE reads with MiXCR, giving one entry per CDR3 protein. The sample contains more than 7,000 distinct CDR3 sequences, about 33% of which appear only once. The sample was PBMCs or a T cell subset sorted from them (not recorded which). Receptors originate from an adult woman who had mild COVID-19 (a few samples of this study predate the infection). Cell type and time point are not known.

This clonotype was observed at least ten times. J is TRBJ1-1 and V is TRBV27; 7 nucleotides match TRBD1. J gave up 4 bases and V 2 bases, and 10 bases lay outside the gene matches. CDR1 and CDR2 from the germline V gene are MNHEY and SMNVEV (reference sequence). This CDR3 spans 16 amino acids. The CDR3 coding sequence is TGTGCCAGCAGTTTAGCCCCCTCCACAGGGGTCACTGAAGCTTTCTTT. Encoded protein: CASSLAPSTGVTEAFF.

By share, this clonotype counts as medium-sized. The V gene is TRBV5-1, the J gene TRBJ1-4; TRBD1 matches 7 bases. From germline, CDR1 is SGHRS and CDR2 YFSETQ. The CDR3 loop spans 14 amino acids. The junction had 5 bases not matched to a gene; V was cut back by 4 bases and J by 5 bases. CDR3 protein: CASSVRDRNEKLFF. The DNA for the CDR3 is TGCGCCAGCAGCGTCCGGGACAGAAATGAAAAACTGTTTTTT. The full variable domain, its missing parts supplied by reference TRBV5-1 and TRBJ1-4, is KAGVTQTPRYLIKTRGQQVTLSCSPISGHRSVSWYQQTPGQGLQFLFEYFSETQRNKGNFPGRFSGRQFSNSRSEMNVSTLELGDSALYLCASSVRDRNEKLFFGSGTQLSVL.

This clonotype was detected ten times or more. V usage is TRBV19 and J usage is TRBJ2-3; D perhaps matches TRBD2 (6 bases). This CDR3 region has 17 residues. Germline V gene data show CDR1 as LNHDA and CDR2 as SQIVND (reference sequence). The germline V and J ends were trimmed by 0 bases and 2 bases, with 15 bases remaining between them. CDR3 nucleotides: TGTGCCAGTAGTATAGATCTGGCCGGGACTTACACAGATACGCAGTATTTT. Translated, it gives CASSIDLAGTYTDTQYF.

This clonotype was seen at least ten times. J is TRBJ1-1 and V is TRBV7-9; D may be TRBD1 (5 bases). This CDR3 contains 13 residues. The germline V and J ends were trimmed by 4 bases and 4 bases, with 10 bases remaining between them. Germline assignment: CDR1 SEHNR and CDR2 FQNEAQ (reference sequence). The CDR3 DNA reads as TGTGCCAGCAGCTCCCGACAGACCACTGAAGCTTTCTTT. Residues: CASSSRQTTEAFF.

This clonotype was picked up many times. The chain has TRBV5-1 and TRBJ2-2, with 10 bases fitting TRBD1. V lost 4 bases to trimming and J lost 4 bases; unmatched junction nucleotides: 7. The CDR3 spans 16 residues. Germline assignment: CDR1 SGHRS and CDR2 YFSETQ. CDR3 DNA: TGCGCCAGCAGCCCCGGACAGGGGGTAGGCACCGGGGAGCTGTTTTTT. Its protein is CASSPGQGVGTGELFF.

This clonotype was detected many times. V gene TRBV23-1 combines with J gene TRBJ2-3, with D perhaps TRBD1 (6 bases). TRBV23-1 is noted as an ORF with a role that remains uncertain. V was trimmed by 6 bases and J by 5 bases, leaving 21 bases between them. The CDR3 contains 16 residues. The CDR3 loop is CASRRQVVRSQDTQYF. The DNA for the CDR3 is TGCGCCAGCAGACGACAGGTGGTGCGTTCTCAAGATACGCAGTATTTT.

This chain uses TRBV20-1 with TRBJ2-5; 14 positions agree with TRBD2. Trimming cost V 6 bases and J 7 bases; bases outside gene matches: 10. The CDR3 loop spans 15 amino acids. Germline CDR1 reads DFQATT; CDR2 reads SNEGSKA (reference sequence). Written as DNA, the CDR3 is TGCAGTGCCAGGAGACTAGCGGGAGGGTCAGGGACCCAGTACTTC. Protein: CSARRLAGGSGTQYF.

The chain is built from TRBV7-2 and TRBJ2-3; TRBD2 might be the D (5 bases). The CDR3 sequence is 13 residues long. Germline V CDR1 and CDR2: SGHTA, FQGNSA. V dropped 3 bases and J dropped 2 bases, with 6 bases sitting between them. The CDR3 coding sequence is TGTGCCAGCAGCTTGAGGGACACAGATACGCAGTATTTT. This sequence encodes CASSLRDTDTQYF.

This clonotype occurred many times. The genes are TRBV12-3 or TRBV12-4 and TRBJ2-5; 12 bases match TRBD2. Unmatched junction bases numbered 8, after V lost 5 bases and J lost 4 bases. The CDR3 runs to 16 residues. The CDR3 is CASSPRLAGEGETQYF. The CDR3 DNA follows: TGTGCCAGCAGTCCACGACTAGCGGGAGAGGGAGAGACCCAGTACTTC.

This clonotype was observed at least ten times. The chain combines TRBV11-2 with TRBJ2-7; TRBD2 matches at 13 bases. Germline assignment: CDR1 SGHAT and CDR2 FQNNGV. V trimming: 0 bases; J trimming: 5 bases; junction bases outside the gene matches: 13. This CDR3 comprises 19 residues. CDR3 in amino acids: CASSLDGLAGVGVLDEQYF. CDR3 DNA sequence: TGTGCCAGCAGCTTAGATGGACTAGCGGGAGTAGGGGTGTTGGACGAGCAGTACTTC.

This clonotype showed up many times. The chain links TRBV6-2 or TRBV6-3 to TRBJ2-7; D is uncertain. V lost 4 bases, J lost 2 bases, and 9 bases lay in between. Germline CDR1 and CDR2: MNHEY and SVGEGT. The CDR3 sequence is 13 residues long. CDR3 loop: CASSWLVAYEQYF. CDR3 in DNA: TGTGCCAGCAGTTGGTTAGTTGCCTACGAGCAGTACTTC.

Ten or more counts support this clonotype. V and J are TRBV5-6 and TRBJ1-4, with 8 bases that match TRBD1. Per the germline V gene, CDR1 is SGHDT and CDR2 is YYEEEE. The CDR3 contains 16 residues. J lost 3 bases, V lost 2 bases, and 6 bases had no gene match. The CDR3 nucleotides read TGTGCCAGCAGCTTTTACCAGGGGGCCCCTAATGAAAAACTGTTTTTT. This translates into CASSFYQGAPNEKLFF.

By sample fraction, this clonotype is medium-sized (0.01 to 0.1%). This rearrangement joins TRBV5-1 to TRBJ2-1; 13 bases are shared with TRBD2. V was clipped by 2 bases and J by 1 base; unmatched bases: 3. The CDR3 extends over 17 amino acids. The germline gives CDR1 SGHRS, CDR2 YFSETQ. The CDR3 DNA is TGCGCCAGCAGCTTTCGACTAGCGGGGGGATCCTACAATGAGCAGTTCTTC. Encoded protein: CASSFRLAGGSYNEQFF.

At least ten counts were recorded for this clonotype. The chain is built from TRBV27 and TRBJ2-1; D is ambiguous. V shed 1 base and J shed 2 bases, with 15 bases lying between them. Germline V gives CDR1 MNHEY, CDR2 SMNVEV (reference sequence). CDR3 size: 17 residues. The CDR3 region is CASSLLVGTTTYNEQFF. As DNA, the CDR3 is TGTGCCAGCAGTTTATTGGTAGGCACCACAACCTACAATGAGCAGTTCTTC.

In its sample, this clonotype was seen many times. The chain links TRBV27 to TRBJ2-5; 11 bases are shared with TRBD2. The germline CDR1 and CDR2 sequences are MNHEY and SMNVEV (reference sequence). After removal of 6 bases from V and 2 bases from J, the junction contained 2 bases not matched to a gene. This CDR3 contains 14 residues. For the CDR3, the DNA is TGTGCCAGCAGGGGACTAGCGGCACAAGAGACCCAGTACTTC. Translating gives CASRGLAAQETQYF.

The chain links TRBV14 to TRBJ2-1, with 10 bases aligning to TRBD2. The CDR3 contains 15 residues. The V and J ends lost 2 bases and 8 bases, in that order; junction bases with no gene match: 6. Germline V gene data show CDR1 as SGHDN and CDR2 as FVKESK. CDR3 protein: CASSQPGLAIDEQFF. CDR3 coding DNA: TGTGCCAGCAGCCAACCGGGACTAGCGATCGATGAGCAGTTCTTC.

V usage is TRBV14 and J usage is TRBJ2-3; TRBD1 might be the D (6 bases). CDR3 length equals 12 residues. Germline CDR1 reads SGHDN; CDR2 reads FVKESK. V gave up 4 bases and J gave up 9 bases, with 11 bases separating them. CDR3 loop: CASSLSGQTQYF. CDR3 bases: TGTGCCAGCAGCCTGTCGGGACAAACGCAGTATTTT. Together with reference TRBV14 and TRBJ2-3, the CDR3 gives the full variable domain: EAGVTQFPSHSVIEKGQTVTLRCDPISGHDNLYWYRRVMGKEIKFLLHFVKESKQDESGMPNNRFLAERTGGTYSTLKVQPAELEDSGVYFCASSLSGQTQYFGPGTRLTVL.

The table lists this clonotype with many counts. J is TRBJ2-1 and V is TRBV30; the D is unclear. CDR3 length: 15 amino acids. Germline assignment: CDR1 GTSNPN and CDR2 SVGIG (reference sequence). V was pared by 8 bases and J by 7 bases, with 24 bases between. CDR3 DNA sequence: TGTGCCCCTAAAGCTGGGCAGGATTGCGCTAATGAGCAGTTCTTC. It encodes CAPKAGQDCANEQFF.

This clonotype was recorded a few times. A much more abundant neighbour one base away suggests this may be a read error. The V and J genes are TRBV7-9 and TRBJ2-5; a possible D gene is TRBD1 (6 bases). CDR3 length equals 16 residues. CDR1 SEHNR and CDR2 FQNEAQ come from the germline V gene (reference sequence). V was shortened by 5 bases and J by 1 base, with 17 bases between the two germline ends. DNA of the CDR3: TGTGCCAGCAGCGTGCCTACAGGGTTGGGCCAAGAGACCCAGTACTTC. Its translation: CASSVPTGLGQETQYF. The complete variable domain, with remaining parts taken from reference TRBV7-9 and TRBJ2-5, reads DTGVSQNPRHKITKRGQNVTFRCDPISEHNRLYWYRQTLGQGPEFLTYFQNEAQLEKSRLLSDRFSAERPKGSFSTLEIQRTEQGDSAMYLCASSVPTGLGQETQYFGPGTRLLVL.

This clonotype was counted at least ten times. The J gene is TRBJ2-1, the V gene TRBV12-3 or TRBV12-4; 7 positions match TRBD2. This CDR3 is 18 amino acids long. Trimming took 4 bases from V and 4 from J; bases not matched to a gene: 16. CDR3 residues: CASSSLGLGLAAYNEQFF. For the CDR3, the DNA is TGTGCCAGCAGTTCACTGGGGCTGGGGCTAGCGGCTTACAATGAGCAGTTCTTC.

In its sample, this clonotype was seen many times. The chain uses TRBV4-1 and TRBJ1-1; D gene uncertain. This CDR3 is 15 amino acids long. V lost 1 base and J lost 5, with 14 bases in between. Germline V gene sequence: CDR1 MGHRA, CDR2 YSYEKL. CDR3 DNA sequence: TGCGCCAGCAGCCAAGTGAGATGGGGTGAAACTGAAGCTTTCTTT. Translated: CASSQVRWGETEAFF.

This clonotype occurred many times. This chain joins TRBV2 and TRBJ1-1; D is perhaps TRBD1 (5 bases). Germline V gene data show CDR1 as SNHLY and CDR2 as FYNNEI. CDR3 length: 15 residues. V was clipped by 4 bases and J by 1 base, with 13 bases between them. The CDR3 is CASSVDRYENTEAFF. Here the CDR3 DNA reads TGTGCCAGCAGTGTAGACAGATATGAGAACACTGAAGCTTTCTTT.

This clonotype was observed at least ten times. The chain uses TRBV6-4 and TRBJ2-2; D is unresolved. This CDR3 spans 16 amino acids. Germline loops: CDR1 MRHNA, CDR2 SNTAGT. Trimming took off 6 bases at V and 3 bases at J, with 17 bases between the two ends. The CDR3 spells CASSSSRDGYTGELFF. CDR3 coding DNA: TGTGCCAGCAGCTCAAGCCGAGATGGGTACACCGGGGAGCTGTTTTTT.

This clonotype was found many times. This rearrangement joins TRBV7-9 to TRBJ2-7; 8 bases match TRBD1. V lost 5 bases, J lost 0 bases, and 21 bases stayed unmatched. There are 20 residues in the CDR3. The V gene's germline CDR1 is SEHNR and CDR2 FQNEAQ (reference sequence). The CDR3 sequence is CASSTLAWTGSSSISYEQYF. The CDR3 coding sequence is TGTGCCAGCAGCACTCTTGCCTGGACAGGGAGCTCTTCTATCTCCTACGAGCAGTACTTC.

This clonotype qualifies as medium-sized. The V and J genes are TRBV14 and TRBJ1-1, with D perhaps TRBD1 (6 bases). The CDR3 extends over 14 amino acids. Germline CDR1 and CDR2: SGHDN and FVKESK. V lost 2 bases, J lost 5 bases, and 12 bases lay in between. CDR3 coding DNA: TGTGCCAGCAGCCAACGGGGGGGGCAAACTGAAGCTTTCTTT. This sequence encodes CASSQRGGQTEAFF.

By share, this clonotype ranks as medium-sized (0.01 to 0.1%). The chain combines TRBV12-3 or TRBV12-4 with TRBJ2-1; D is possibly TRBD2 (5 bases). Trimming took off 6 bases at V and 10 bases at J, with 13 bases between the two ends. The CDR3 is 12 amino acids. The CDR3 nucleotides read TGTGCCAGCAGCCCTGAGTGGGAGGAGCAGTTCTTC. Its translation: CASSPEWEEQFF.

In its sample, this clonotype is medium-sized. At one end the junction does not follow the germline gene, possibly because of a read error. The chain links TRBV27 to TRBJ2-3, with D possibly being TRBD2 (7 bases). Germline assignment: CDR1 MNHEY and CDR2 SMNVEV (reference sequence). This CDR3 is built from 13 residues. The CDR3 loop is CASRSGGTDTQYF. Written as DNA, the CDR3 is TGTGCCAGTCGATCGGGGGGCACGGATACGCAGTATTTT.

The chain has TRBV12-3 or TRBV12-4 and TRBJ2-3; TRBD2 aligns across 10 bases. Losses at the gene ends were 1 base for V and 1 base for J; bases not matched to a gene: 8. There are 18 residues in the CDR3. The CDR3 nucleotides read TGTGCCAGCAGTTTAGGGCTAGCGGGAGTCTCCCGCACAGATACGCAGTATTTT. Translation gives CASSLGLAGVSRTDTQYF.

The sample holds many counts of this clonotype. The gene calls are TRBV5-1 and TRBJ2-1; D not certain. Trimming left V 3 bases short and J 2 bases short, with 12 bases between. Germline lookup yields CDR1 SGHRS and CDR2 YFSETQ. The CDR3 length is 15 residues. For the CDR3, the DNA is TGCGCCAGCAGCTCAGACTTTGGGGCCTACAATGAGCAGTTCTTC. Its protein is CASSSDFGAYNEQFF.

By sample share, this clonotype is medium-sized. This rearrangement joins TRBV4-1 to TRBJ1-1; no clear D. CDR3 length equals 11 residues. Trimming removed 3 bases from V and 3 bases from J, with 2 bases in between. Germline CDR1 reads MGHRA; CDR2 reads YSYEKL. In nucleotides, the CDR3 is TGCGCCAGCAGCCAGTACACTGAAGCTTTCTTT. Translated, it gives CASSQYTEAFF.